The 8 T cell receptor beta chains below come from one sample, sequenced in a study of blood T cell repertoires in COVID-19. The method was immunoSEQ multiplex PCR; TCRdb's version includes in-frame clones alone and lacks a portion of them. The sample contains over 300,000 clones, about 90% of which appear only once. Sequenced sample: peripheral blood. These receptors originate from a man aged 18 to 29 with active or convalescent COVID-19.

This CDR3 is CASSLWDRRYQETQYF. The CDR3 DNA sequence: TGTGCCAGCAGCTTATGGGACAGACGATACCAAGAGACCCAGTACTTC. This chain connects TRBV5-4 to TRBJ2-5; 7 nucleotides match TRBD1. The CDR3 is 16 residues long. Germline-derived CDR1 and CDR2 are SGHNT and YYREEE (reference sequence). Trimming removed 2 bases from V and 0 bases from J; junction bases left unmatched: 7.

This clone was counted only a few times. The chain employs TRBV7-2 and TRBJ1-1, with no clear D. The V gene lost 5 bases and the J gene lost 3 bases, with 13 bases spanning the gap. CDR1 is SGHTA and CDR2 is FQGNSA in the germline V gene. The CDR3 runs to 14 residues. CDR3 DNA: TGTGCCAGCAGCGCGTTAAGAAAGTACACTGAAGCTTTCTTT. It codes for CASSALRKYTEAFF. The variable domain in full, completed from reference TRBV7-2 and TRBJ1-1, reads GAGVSQSPSNKVTEKGKDVELRCDPISGHTALYWYRQSLGQGLEFLIYFQGNSAPDKSGLPSDRFSAERTGGSVSTLTIQRTQQEDSAVYLCASSALRKYTEAFFGQGTRLTVV.

The rearrangement links TRBV3-1 (or the pseudogene TRBV3-2) to TRBJ1-1; 8 nucleotides line up with TRBD1. The CDR3 extends over 17 amino acids. Losses at the gene ends were 1 base for V and 3 bases for J; bases not matched to a gene: 10. CDR1 and CDR2 (germline): LGHDT, YNNKEL (reference sequence). The CDR3 loop is CASSQGFRGRPDTEAFF. The CDR3 nucleotides are TGTGCCAGCAGCCAAGGATTCAGGGGGCGCCCCGACACTGAAGCTTTCTTT.

This chain uses TRBV27 with TRBJ2-7; 7 bases are a match to TRBD2. CDR3 size: 15 residues. The V gene's germline CDR1 is MNHEY and CDR2 SMNVEV (reference sequence). Trimming at V came to 6 bases and at J to 9 bases, leaving 17 bases not matched to a gene. The CDR3 reads CASRPGLLSLEWQYF. The CDR3 DNA follows: TGTGCCAGCAGGCCGGGACTACTAAGTCTGGAATGGCAGTACTTC.

This rearrangement joins TRBV5-4 to TRBJ2-1; TRBD2 agrees at 11 bases. J was trimmed by 7 bases and V by 4 bases; bases with no gene match: 16. CDR3 length: 18 residues. The germline CDR1 and CDR2 sequences are SGHNT and YYREEE (reference sequence). CDR3 region: CASSLTLLAGEVGNEQFF. CDR3 DNA: TGTGCCAGCAGCCTAACCCTACTAGCGGGAGAGGTGGGTAATGAGCAGTTCTTC.

This clone was picked up one time. The CDR3 here is CASSGTGVNSPLHF. DNA for the CDR3: TGTGCCAGCTCAGGGACAGGGGTTAATTCACCCCTCCACTTT. J is TRBJ1-6 and V is TRBV18, with 10 positions matching TRBD1. Germline trimming cut 5 bases from V and 6 bases from J; bases unmatched to any gene: 1. The CDR3 sequence is 14 residues long. The germline CDR1 and CDR2 sequences are KGHSH and LQKENI.

The rearrangement joins TRBV28 to TRBJ2-3, with a weak D call TRBD2 (5 bases). Trimming pared 2 bases from V and 6 bases from J, leaving 9 bases between. Germline assignment: CDR1 MDHEN and CDR2 SYDVKM. The CDR3 has 13 amino acids. The CDR3 DNA sequence: TGTGCCAGCAGTTTAGTCCCGGGGGATACGCAGTATTTT. Protein sequence: CASSLVPGDTQYF.

The chain uses TRBV24-1 and TRBJ1-2, with 8 bases lining up with TRBD1. With 4 bases clipped from V and 6 bases from J, the junction kept 15 bases outside the gene matches. CDR1 KGHDR and CDR2 SFDVKD come from the germline V gene. The CDR3 spans 17 residues. CDR3 residues: CATSETPGTGPWHGYTF. The CDR3 DNA follows: TGTGCCACCAGTGAGACACCCGGGACAGGCCCGTGGCATGGCTACACCTTC.